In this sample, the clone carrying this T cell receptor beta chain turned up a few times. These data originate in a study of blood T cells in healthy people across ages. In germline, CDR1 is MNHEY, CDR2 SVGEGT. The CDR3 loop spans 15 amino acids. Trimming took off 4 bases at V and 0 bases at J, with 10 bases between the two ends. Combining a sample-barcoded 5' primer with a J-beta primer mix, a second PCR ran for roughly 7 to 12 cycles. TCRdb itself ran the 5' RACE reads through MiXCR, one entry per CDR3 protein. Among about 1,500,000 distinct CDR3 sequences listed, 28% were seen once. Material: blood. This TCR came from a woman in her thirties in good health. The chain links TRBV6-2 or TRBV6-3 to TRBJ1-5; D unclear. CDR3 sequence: CASSFRVNSNQPQHF. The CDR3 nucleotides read TGTGCCAGCAGTTTCCGGGTCAATAGCAATCAGCCCCAGCATTTT.